This T cell receptor (beta chain) was recorded in a study of beta chain features in type 1 diabetes. As every portion of the isolated RNA was reverse transcribed, the sequencing read expressed TCRB transcripts. The repertoire was sequenced with immunoSEQ multiplex PCR; TCRdb's copy has only in-frame clones and lacks some. This repertoire shows a few hundred thousand clones, under 13% found once; its top ten account for 1% to 1.5%. This clone has only a few counts. Antigen specificity is unknown. Overall study results and limits: All four CD4+ subsets from Type 1 diabetes patients carried moderately but significantly shorter TCRB CDR3s.

V was clipped by 4 bases and J by 0 bases, with 13 bases between them. This CDR3 region has 15 residues. Germline values: CDR1 SQVTM, CDR2 ANQGSEA. The sequenced sample was central memory CD4+ T cells from blood. The TCR was taken from a man aged 18 to 30 in good health. The chain joins TRBV29-1 to TRBJ1-5; D gene uncertain. CDR3 bases: TGCAGCGTTGCCTCAGACACCTCTAGCAATCAGCCCCAGCATTTT. Residues: CSVASDTSSNQPQHF.